The next 17 T cell receptor beta chains were all read from a single sample in a study of blood T cell repertoires in COVID-19. Using immunoSEQ multiplex PCR, the repertoire was profiled, and TCRdb retains in-frame clones only, with some absent. The data contain about 88,000 clones, more than 70% of them singletons. The sequenced sample consisted of peripheral blood. Source of these receptors: a woman older than 75 with acute or convalescent COVID-19.

The genes are TRBV21-1 and TRBJ2-7; TRBD1 is the table's D call, not checked against the DNA. TRBV21-1 counts as a pseudogene. The CDR3 runs 14 residues. CDR3 coding DNA: TGTGCCAGCAGCAAAGGGCAGGGGGAGGACGAGCAGTACTTC. This sequence encodes CASSKGQGEDEQYF.

As DNA, the CDR3 is TGTGCCAGCAGTCCCCCGATGGCACTAGGGGAAAAACTGTTTTTT. It yields the protein CASSPPMALGEKLFF. The chain is built from TRBV28 and TRBJ1-4, with unresolved D. The CDR3 has 15 residues. In germline, CDR1 is MDHEN, CDR2 SYDVKM. The germline V and J ends were trimmed by 5 bases and 8 bases, with 18 bases remaining between them.

This clone has just one count. The V gene is TRBV19, the J gene TRBJ1-2, with TRBD1 matching over 8 bases. CDR3 length: 14 amino acids. Germline CDR1 and CDR2: LNHDA and SQIVND (reference sequence). Trimming cost V 6 bases and J 6 bases; bases outside gene matches: 9. CDR3 sequence: CASRSTGGSDGYTF. The CDR3 DNA is TGTGCCAGTAGATCTACAGGGGGTAGCGATGGCTACACCTTC.

V and J are TRBV5-4 and TRBJ1-2; TRBD1 might be the D (5 bases). V lost 2 bases and J 4 bases, leaving 15 bases between the germline ends. This CDR3 comprises 15 residues. Germline CDR1 reads SGHNT; CDR2 reads YYREEE (reference sequence). CDR3 amino acids: CASSLAGYGAYGYTF. CDR3 bases: TGTGCCAGCAGCTTAGCCGGGTATGGGGCCTATGGCTACACCTTC. Based on the CDR3 plus reference TRBV5-4 and TRBJ1-2, the full variable domain is ETGVTQSPTHLIKTRGQQVTLRCSSQSGHNTVSWYQQALGQGPQFIFQYYREEENGRGNFPPRFSGLQFPNYSSELNVNALELDDSALYLCASSLAGYGAYGYTFGSGTRLTVV.

The chain is built from TRBV4-1 and TRBJ1-6; possible D gene TRBD1, 6 bases. The V end was cut by 0 bases, the J end by 8 bases, with 8 bases between. The CDR3 loop spans 14 amino acids. In germline, CDR1 is MGHRA, CDR2 YSYEKL. CDR3 in DNA: TGCGCCAGCAGCCAAGAAAACAGGGATTCACCCCTCCACTTT. It is translated as CASSQENRDSPLHF.

The chain is built from TRBV2 and TRBJ2-1; 11 bases are a match to TRBD2. The CDR3 is 15 residues long. Trimming removed 6 bases from V and 5 bases from J; junction bases left unmatched: 6. The germline gives CDR1 SNHLY, CDR2 FYNNEI. CDR3 in DNA: TGTGCCAGCAGATTTACTAGCGGGGGTAACAATGAGCAGTTCTTC. Its translation: CASRFTSGGNNEQFF.

The genes are TRBV4-1 and TRBJ2-5; 9 bases fit TRBD1. CDR1 and CDR2 (germline): MGHRA, YSYEKL. V dropped 0 bases and J dropped 5; count of bases not matched to a gene: 10. This CDR3 region has 17 residues. CDR3 DNA sequence: TGCGCCAGCAGCCAAGAGGGGACAGGGTGGACAAGCGAGACCCAGTACTTC. Translation: CASSQEGTGWTSETQYF.

CDR3 in DNA: TGTGCCACCAGCAGAGATCGCTCACAGGGAAGACAGCCCCAGCATTTT. Its translation: CATSRDRSQGRQPQHF. The rearrangement joins TRBV15 to TRBJ1-5, with TRBD1 as a possible D gene (6 bases). The CDR3 runs 16 residues. The germline V and J ends were trimmed by 0 bases and 7 bases, with 16 bases remaining between them. Per germline, CDR1 LNHNV and CDR2 YYDKDF (reference sequence).

J is TRBJ1-4 and V is TRBV7-2; D is uncertain. Trimming shortened V by 5 bases and J by 10 bases, and 23 bases separated the two germline ends. This CDR3 contains 16 residues. The V gene's germline CDR1 is SGHTA and CDR2 FQGNSA. The CDR3 bases are TGTGCCAGCAGCCTAGGGTGGTCTGGGGAGGTAGGAAAACTGTTTTTT. Translated: CASSLGWSGEVGKLFF.

In this sample, this clone turned up a few times. The V and J genes are TRBV28 and TRBJ1-2; TRBD1 aligns across 9 bases. The CDR3 is 14 residues long. The junction had 5 bases not matched to a gene; V was cut back by 3 bases and J by 6 bases. Germline lookup yields CDR1 MDHEN and CDR2 SYDVKM. CDR3: CASSLVNRGHGYTF. The CDR3 DNA is TGTGCCAGCAGTTTGGTAAACAGGGGGCATGGCTACACCTTC.

The gene calls are TRBV29-1 and TRBJ2-1, with TRBD2 matching 8 bases. The germline CDR1 and CDR2 sequences are SQVTM and ANQGSEA. V was pared by 7 bases and J by 2 bases, with 10 bases of the junction left unmatched. The CDR3 runs 15 residues. This CDR3 reads CSASLAGGPYNEQFF. DNA for the CDR3: TGCAGCGCCTCCTTGGCGGGAGGTCCCTACAATGAGCAGTTCTTC.

This chain joins TRBV6-5 and TRBJ1-3, with D perhaps matching TRBD1 (6 bases). The V gene's germline CDR1 is MNHEY and CDR2 SVGAGI. V was clipped by 2 bases and J by 3 bases, with 14 bases between them. The CDR3 runs 16 residues. The CDR3 nucleotides are TGTGCCAGCAGTTACAGAGGGGGATTCGGTGGAAACACCATATATTTT. Its protein product is CASSYRGGFGGNTIYF.

The chain recombines TRBV30 with TRBJ1-4; tentative D call: TRBD1 (5 bases). Deletions cut 4 bases from V and 5 bases from J, with 14 bases between. Germline V gives CDR1 GTSNPN, CDR2 SVGIG (reference sequence). The CDR3 totals 14 residues. The CDR3: CAWNRDSRNEKLFF. For the CDR3, the DNA is TGTGCCTGGAACCGCGACAGTCGGAATGAAAAACTGTTTTTT.

Here the CDR3 reads CASSHDIGAEAFF. CDR3 nucleotides: TGTGCCAGCAGCCACGACATAGGGGCTGAAGCTTTCTTT. The genes are TRBV4-2 and TRBJ1-1; D possibly corresponds to TRBD1 (5 bases). This CDR3 comprises 13 residues. The V end was cut by 3 bases, the J end by 6 bases, with 11 bases between. Germline loops: CDR1 LGHNA, CDR2 YNFKEQ.

J is TRBJ1-1 and V is TRBV6-5; tentative D call: TRBD1 (5 bases). The CDR3 spans 12 residues. The germline gives CDR1 MNHEY, CDR2 SVGAGI. V lost 6 bases and J lost 4, with 9 bases in between. The CDR3 DNA reads as TGTGCCAGCAGCGTGGGGGGCACTGAAGCTTTCTTT. It specifies CASSVGGTEAFF.

The sample holds a few counts of this clone. The chain joins TRBV11-2 to TRBJ2-7; D is unresolved. The CDR3 runs 11 residues. Germline CDR1 reads SGHAT; CDR2 reads FQNNGV. Between the trimmed V and J ends, which lost 5 bases and 5 bases, there was a span of 7 bases. The CDR3 DNA sequence: TGTGCCAGCAGCCCCTTCGACGAGCAGTACTTC. Translated, it gives CASSPFDEQYF.

This clone appeared a few times. The chain has TRBV13 and TRBJ1-1, with a possible D match to TRBD1 (5 bases). V gave up 5 bases and J gave up 5 bases, with 18 bases separating them. CDR1 is PRHDT, CDR2 FYEKMQ, per germline (reference sequence). This CDR3 is 15 amino acids long. CDR3 nucleotide sequence: TGTGCCAGCAGCCCAGACAGTCGGGAGGGGACTGAAGCTTTCTTT. It encodes CASSPDSREGTEAFF.